Listed here are 16 T cell receptor beta chains from one sample, sequenced in a study of cytomegalovirus exposure and HLA in healthy donors. Both 60 Vbeta primers and 13 Jbeta primers went into the PCR. Method: immunoSEQ multiplex PCR; TCRdb's copy keeps in-frame clones and lacks some. In the table there are 110,000 or so clones, less than 80% of which are singletons. The specimen was PBMCs. These receptors all come from a middle-aged woman in good health and CMV-seropositive.

This clone appeared a single time. This CDR3 is CASSIRQGSPLHF. The DNA for the CDR3 is TGTGCCAGCAGCATTAGACAGGGTTCACCCCTCCACTTT. The rearrangement links TRBV7-8 to TRBJ1-6; 7 bases are shared with TRBD1. With 5 bases clipped from V and 9 bases from J, the junction kept 4 bases outside the gene matches. Germline V gene lookup returns CDR1 SGHVS and CDR2 FQNEAQ. This CDR3 has 13 residues.

Only a few counts were recorded for this clone. J is TRBJ2-2 and V is TRBV11-3; 10 nucleotides line up with TRBD1. Germline assignment: CDR1 SGHNT and CDR2 YENEEA. After removal of 1 base from V and 0 bases from J, the junction contained 2 bases not matched to a gene. CDR3 length: 17 amino acids. Here the CDR3 reads CASSLGDRGTNTGELFF. The CDR3 bases are TGTGCCAGCAGCTTAGGGGACAGGGGAACGAACACCGGGGAGCTGTTTTTT.

For the CDR3, the DNA is TGTGCCTGGAGCGGTGGGAGCGGGAGGAACACCGGGGAGCTGTTTTTT. Encoded protein: CAWSGGSGRNTGELFF. This rearrangement joins TRBV30 to TRBJ2-2; 8 bases are a match to TRBD2. V shed 3 bases, J shed 1 base, and the junction held 7 bases outside the gene matches. The CDR3 covers 16 residues. The germline V gene encodes CDR1 GTSNPN and CDR2 SVGIG (reference sequence). The full variable domain, rest sourced from reference TRBV30 and TRBJ2-2, is SQTIHQWPATLVQPVGSPLSLECTVEGTSNPNLYWYRQAAGRGLQLLFYSVGIGQISSEVPQNLSASRPQDRQFILSSKKLLLSDSGFYLCAWSGGSGRNTGELFFGEGSRLTVL.

The chain employs TRBV6-4 and TRBJ1-1, with a tentative D call TRBD1 (5 bases). V was cut by 5 bases and J by 1 base, with 26 bases left in between. The CDR3 totals 19 residues. Germline V gene lookup returns CDR1 MRHNA and CDR2 SNTAGT. Here the CDR3 reads CASSPLSIRQRTRNTEAFF. The CDR3 DNA sequence: TGTGCCAGCAGTCCCCTTTCTATTCGACAGCGTACCCGGAACACTGAAGCTTTCTTT.

CDR3 DNA sequence: TGCGCCAGCAGCTGGAAGACAGGGGGAGGAACTAATGAAAAACTGTTTTTT. Translation: CASSWKTGGGTNEKLFF. The genes are TRBV4-3 and TRBJ1-4; TRBD1 agrees at 9 bases. The V gene's germline CDR1 is LGHNA and CDR2 YSLEER. CDR3 length: 17 residues. J lost 1 base, V lost 5 bases, and 8 bases had no gene match.

This clone was found once. The gene calls are TRBV6-1 and TRBJ1-2, with TRBD1 identical over 9 bases. Trimming cost V 5 bases and J 6 bases; bases outside gene matches: 10. The CDR3 length is 15 residues. CDR1 is MNHNS and CDR2 is SASEGT in the germline V gene. CDR3 amino acids: CASSWTIWDRDGYTF. DNA for the CDR3: TGTGCCAGCAGTTGGACTATTTGGGACAGGGATGGCTACACCTTC.

The chain employs TRBV5-5 and TRBJ2-5, with D perhaps matching TRBD2 (5 bases). Per germline, CDR1 SGHKS and CDR2 YYEKEE (reference sequence). The CDR3 sequence is 14 residues long. Trimming took 0 bases from V and 4 from J, leaving 10 bases between them. DNA of the CDR3: TGTGCCAGCAGCTTGGGGGAGAGTGGAGAGACCCAGTACTTC. Translation: CASSLGESGETQYF.

This clone was seen just once. V gene TRBV19 combines with J gene TRBJ2-2, with TRBD1 matching over 8 bases. This CDR3 contains 16 residues. Germline CDR1 is LNHDA and CDR2 is SQIVND (reference sequence). V lost 4 bases and J lost 1; bases outside the gene matches: 5. This CDR3 is CASSSPGTGNTGELFF. The DNA of the CDR3 is TGTGCCAGTAGTAGCCCCGGGACAGGGAACACCGGGGAGCTGTTTTTT.

This clone occurred a few times. The chain recombines TRBV7-2 with TRBJ2-5; tentatively, D is TRBD2 (5 bases). CDR1 is SGHTA, CDR2 FQGNSA, per germline. This CDR3 contains 13 residues. V was trimmed by 1 base and J by 4 bases, leaving 7 bases between them. DNA for the CDR3: TGTGCCAGCAGCTTAGGAGCGGTAGAGACCCAGTACTTC. It codes for CASSLGAVETQYF.

This clone was detected once. The chain joins TRBV5-1 to TRBJ1-4; 9 bases map to TRBD1. V shed 4 bases, J shed 6 bases, and the junction held 7 bases outside the gene matches. The germline gives CDR1 SGHRS, CDR2 YFSETQ. CDR3 size: 15 residues. CDR3 amino acids: CASSPRGDRDEKLFF. CDR3 in DNA: TGCGCCAGCAGCCCTCGTGGGGACAGGGATGAAAAACTGTTTTTT.

The chain links TRBV29-1 to TRBJ1-1; tentatively, D is TRBD1 (5 bases). The V gene lost 2 bases and the J gene lost 10 bases, with 17 bases spanning the gap. Per germline, CDR1 SQVTM and CDR2 ANQGSEA. CDR3 length equals 13 residues. CDR3 coding DNA: TGCAGCGTTGAACCACCGGGGGGGGTTGCAGCTTTCTTT. This encodes CSVEPPGGVAAFF.

The chain uses TRBV29-1 and TRBJ2-3; 7 nucleotides agree with TRBD2. The trim removed 5 bases at V and 5 bases at J, leaving 4 bases unmatched. The CDR3 is 12 residues long. Germline V gives CDR1 SQVTM, CDR2 ANQGSEA. The CDR3: CSVNLAGDTQYF. DNA of the CDR3: TGCAGCGTTAATTTAGCGGGAGATACGCAGTATTTT.

This clone was detected a few times. The chain recombines TRBV7-9 with TRBJ1-5; D not resolved. V shed 8 bases and J shed 0 bases, with 8 bases lying between them. From germline, CDR1 is SEHNR and CDR2 FQNEAQ (reference sequence). This CDR3 contains 13 residues. The chain's CDR3 is CASSLASNQPQHF. The CDR3 coding sequence is TGTGCCAGCTCCCTAGCTAGCAATCAGCCCCAGCATTTT.

The rearrangement joins TRBV7-9 to TRBJ1-5; 12 bases match TRBD1. The length of the CDR3 is 16 residues. CDR1 is SEHNR and CDR2 is FQNEAQ in the germline V gene (reference sequence). The J segment lost 3 bases and the V segment lost 5 bases, leaving 5 bases of the junction unmatched. The CDR3 region is CASSPGQGANNQPQHF. For the CDR3, the DNA is TGTGCCAGCAGCCCGGGACAGGGGGCCAACAATCAGCCCCAGCATTTT.

This sequence joins TRBV5-4 and TRBJ2-7; the D gene is possibly TRBD1 (6 bases). The V gene lost 3 bases and the J gene lost 0 bases, with 10 bases spanning the gap. The CDR3 covers 14 residues. Germline assignment: CDR1 SGHNT and CDR2 YYREEE (reference sequence). The CDR3 region has the DNA TGTGCCAGCAGCTCACAGGGAGACTCCTACGAGCAGTACTTC. Translated: CASSSQGDSYEQYF.

This clone showed up just a few times. J is TRBJ2-1 and V is TRBV7-9; no clear D. Trimming cost V 1 base and J 5 bases, with 6 bases left between them. CDR3 length equals 13 residues. Per germline, CDR1 SEHNR and CDR2 FQNEAQ (reference sequence). CDR3 in amino acids: CASSLGRNNEQFF. CDR3 coding DNA: TGTGCCAGCAGCTTAGGGCGGAACAATGAGCAGTTCTTC.